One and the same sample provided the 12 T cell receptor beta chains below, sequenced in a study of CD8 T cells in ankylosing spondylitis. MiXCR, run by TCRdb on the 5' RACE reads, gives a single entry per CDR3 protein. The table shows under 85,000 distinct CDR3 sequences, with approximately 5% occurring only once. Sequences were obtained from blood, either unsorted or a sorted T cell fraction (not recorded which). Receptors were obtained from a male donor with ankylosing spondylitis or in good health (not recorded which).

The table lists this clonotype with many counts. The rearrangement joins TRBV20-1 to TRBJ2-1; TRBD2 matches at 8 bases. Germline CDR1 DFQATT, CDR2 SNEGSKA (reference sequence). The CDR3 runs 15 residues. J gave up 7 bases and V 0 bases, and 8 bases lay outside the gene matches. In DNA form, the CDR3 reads TGCAGTGCTAGAGATCAGCGGGGGCCCACAAATGAGCAGTTCTTC. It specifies CSARDQRGPTNEQFF.

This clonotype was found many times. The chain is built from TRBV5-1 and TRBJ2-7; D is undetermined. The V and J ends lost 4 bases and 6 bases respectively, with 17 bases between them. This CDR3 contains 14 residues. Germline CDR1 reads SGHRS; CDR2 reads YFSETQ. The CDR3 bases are TGCGCCAGCAGCCCCCTCCCTTGGGGTCGCGAGCAGTACTTC. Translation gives CASSPLPWGREQYF.

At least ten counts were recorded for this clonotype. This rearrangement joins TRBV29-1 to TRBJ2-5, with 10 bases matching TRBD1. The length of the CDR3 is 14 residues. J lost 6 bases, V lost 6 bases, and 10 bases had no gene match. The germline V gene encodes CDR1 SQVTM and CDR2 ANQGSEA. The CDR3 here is CSVDPGQGWKTQYF. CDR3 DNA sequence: TGCAGCGTCGATCCGGGACAGGGGTGGAAGACCCAGTACTTC.

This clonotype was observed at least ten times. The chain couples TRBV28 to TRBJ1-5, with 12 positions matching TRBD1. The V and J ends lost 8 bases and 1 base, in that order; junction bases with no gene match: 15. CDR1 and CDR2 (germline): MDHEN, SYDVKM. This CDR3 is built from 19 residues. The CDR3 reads CASATRRDRGQRSNQPQHF. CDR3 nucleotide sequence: TGTGCCAGCGCGACGCGTCGGGACAGGGGGCAAAGGAGCAATCAGCCCCAGCATTTT.

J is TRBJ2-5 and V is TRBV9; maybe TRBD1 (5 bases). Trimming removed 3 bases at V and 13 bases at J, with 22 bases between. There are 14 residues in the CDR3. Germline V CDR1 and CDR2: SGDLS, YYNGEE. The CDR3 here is CASSAEPQDTHRYF. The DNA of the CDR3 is TGTGCCAGCAGCGCAGAGCCCCAGGACACCCACCGGTACTTC.

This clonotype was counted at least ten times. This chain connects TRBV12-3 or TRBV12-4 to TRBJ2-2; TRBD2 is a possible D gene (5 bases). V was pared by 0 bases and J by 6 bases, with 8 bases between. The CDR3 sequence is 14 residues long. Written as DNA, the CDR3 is TGTGCCAGCAGTTTAGCCCGGGATTCCGGGGAGCTGTTTTTT. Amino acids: CASSLARDSGELFF.

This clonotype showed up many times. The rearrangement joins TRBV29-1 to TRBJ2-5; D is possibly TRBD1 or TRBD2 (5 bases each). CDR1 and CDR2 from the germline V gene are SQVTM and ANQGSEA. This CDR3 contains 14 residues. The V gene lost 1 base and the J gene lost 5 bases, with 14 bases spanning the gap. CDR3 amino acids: CSVEGGATKETQYF. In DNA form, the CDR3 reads TGCAGCGTTGAAGGAGGGGCAACCAAGGAGACCCAGTACTTC.

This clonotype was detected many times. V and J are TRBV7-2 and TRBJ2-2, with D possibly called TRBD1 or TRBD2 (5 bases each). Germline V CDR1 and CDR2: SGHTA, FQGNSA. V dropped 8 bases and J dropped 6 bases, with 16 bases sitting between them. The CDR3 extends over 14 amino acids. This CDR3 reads CASVREPDSGELFF. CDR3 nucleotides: TGTGCCAGCGTCAGGGAACCGGACTCCGGGGAGCTGTTTTTT.

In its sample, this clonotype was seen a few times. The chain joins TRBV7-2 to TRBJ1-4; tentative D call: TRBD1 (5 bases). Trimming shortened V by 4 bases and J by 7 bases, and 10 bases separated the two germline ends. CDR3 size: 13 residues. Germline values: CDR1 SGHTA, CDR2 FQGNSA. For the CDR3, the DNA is TGTGCCAGCAGCTCAGGGAAGGGTGAAAAACTGTTTTTT. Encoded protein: CASSSGKGEKLFF.

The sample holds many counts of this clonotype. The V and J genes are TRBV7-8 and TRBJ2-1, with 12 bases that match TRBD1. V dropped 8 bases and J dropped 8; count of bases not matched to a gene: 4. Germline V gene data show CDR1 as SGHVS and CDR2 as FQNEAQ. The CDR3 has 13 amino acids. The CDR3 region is CASQGQGAYEQFF. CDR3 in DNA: TGTGCCAGCCAGGGACAGGGGGCTTATGAGCAGTTCTTC.

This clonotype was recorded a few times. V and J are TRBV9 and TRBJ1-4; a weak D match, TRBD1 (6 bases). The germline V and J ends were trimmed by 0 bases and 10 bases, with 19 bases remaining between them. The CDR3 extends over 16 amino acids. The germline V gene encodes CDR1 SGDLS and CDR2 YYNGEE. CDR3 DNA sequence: TGTGCCAGCAGCGTAGAAGCAGGGGCCGAGTATGTAAAACTGTTTTTT. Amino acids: CASSVEAGAEYVKLFF.

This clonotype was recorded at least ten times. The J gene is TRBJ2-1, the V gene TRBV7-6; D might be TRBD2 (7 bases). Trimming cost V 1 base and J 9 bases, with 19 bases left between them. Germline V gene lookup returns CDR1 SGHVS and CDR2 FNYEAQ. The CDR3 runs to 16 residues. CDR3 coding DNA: TGTGCCAGCAGCTTAGAGGTTGGGGGGGGACAATTTGAGCAGTTCTTC. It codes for CASSLEVGGGQFEQFF.